This T cell receptor (beta chain) appears in the sequencing data of a study of chemoradiotherapy in HPV16-positive cancers. Findings and limits, study-wide: Only a couple of HPV16-positive patients supplied the functional HPV-specificity definition. Non-HPV-specific T cells did not expand in tumors during treatment, whereas candidate HPV-specific clones and E7-related motifs did. HPV-responsive T-cell expansion during chemoradiotherapy was linked to improved recurrence-free survival in HPV16-positive patients.

Assay used: immunoSEQ multiplex PCR; TCRdb lists only in-frame clones, some missing. The repertoire has approximately 13,000 clones, about 91% of them found once; the top ten carry 22%. Regarding this clone: Its cognate antigen is unknown.

V lost 5 bases, J lost 4 bases, and 12 bases lay in between. This CDR3 region has 13 residues. CDR1 and CDR2 from the germline V gene are SGHAT and FQNNGV. The sequence derives from a human donor with HPV-associated anogenital cancer. V gene TRBV11-2 combines with J gene TRBJ2-7; unclear D gene. The sequenced sample was blood, obtained from a patient who underwent chemoradiotherapy. CDR3 sequence reads: CASSPVREYEQYF. In DNA, the CDR3 is TGTGCCAGCAGCCCCGTTCGTGAATACGAGCAGTACTTC.